Listed below are T cell receptor beta chains from one sample, sequenced in a study of response to subunit inactivated influenza vaccine. TCRdb fed the RT-PCR reads into MiXCR, producing one record per CDR3 protein. The table lists 450,000 to 600,000 distinct CDR3 sequences, roughly 7.6% of them singletons. The starting material was PBMCs from blood, obtained roughly 24 months after vaccination. The receptors derive from a man aged 45 to 75 who received an inactivated influenza vaccine. CDR3s include the opening cysteine and the closing phenylalanine or tryptophan. A D gene is named only where the DNA matches it firmly. Clone size, where shown, is once, few, many, or a class for clones that have expanded.

TRBJ2-2	TRBD2	TRBV4-3	NA	TGCGCCAGCAGCCAAGACACGGGACTAGCTGCCAACCCCGGGGAGCTGTTTTTT	CASSQDTGLAANPGELFF
TRBJ2-1	TRBD2	TRBV7-6	NA	TGTGCCAGCAGCACCCGGACCCTAGCGGGGGGCTACAATGAGCAGTTCTTC	CASSTRTLAGGYNEQFF
TRBJ2-7	TRBD2	TRBV20-1	few	TGCAGTGCTAGCGGGACTAGCGGGAGGTTCGACGAGCAGTACTTC	CSASGTSGRFDEQYF
TRBJ2-6	NA	TRBV6-1	NA	TGTGCCAGCAGTGAATGGAGCTCTGGGGCCAACGTCCTGACTTTC	CASSEWSSGANVLTF
TRBJ2-3	NA	TRBV5-1	NA	TGCGCCAGCAGCCCGTGGACAGAACAAGATACGCAGTATTTT	CASSPWTEQDTQYF
TRBJ1-1	TRBD1	TRBV20-1	many	TGCAGTGCTCAACTCAGACAGGGGGCGGAAGCTTTCTTT	CSAQLRQGAEAFF
TRBJ2-3	NA	TRBV5-1	few	TGCGCCAGCAGCCAGGGGGGGGCGGCAGATACGCAGTATTTT	CASSQGGAADTQYF
TRBJ2-1	NA	TRBV5-1	few	TGCGCCAGCAGCTTGTACCAGGGGACTTCGGGTGAGCAGTTCTTC	CASSLYQGTSGEQFF
TRBJ1-2	NA	TRBV7-2	NA	TGTGCCAGCAGCCCATGGACAGAAAATAACTATGGCTACACCTTC	CASSPWTENNYGYTF
TRBJ2-1	TRBD2	TRBV29-1	NA	TGCAGCGTCCAACTAGCGGAGGACAATGAGCAGTTCTTC	CSVQLAEDNEQFF
TRBJ2-3	NA	TRBV12-3/TRBV12-4	few	TGTGCCAGCAGTCCGCGAATATTGGCGGCAGATACGCAGTATTTT	CASSPRILAADTQYF
TRBJ1-4	TRBD1	TRBV6-1	few	TGTGCCAGCAGTGGATACAGGGGATGGGGAACTAATGAAAAACTGTTTTTT	CASSGYRGWGTNEKLFF
TRBJ1-1	NA	TRBV29-1	many	TGCAGCGTTGTTTACACTGAAGCTTTCTTT	CSVVYTEAFF
TRBJ2-5	NA	TRBV20-1	few	TGCAGTGCTAGGCTGGGGGTGGGAGAGACCCAGTACTTC	CSARLGVGETQYF
TRBJ1-3	NA	TRBV5-8	NA	TGTGCCAGCGCGCAAGGGAACTCTGGAAACACCATATATTTT	CASAQGNSGNTIYF
TRBJ1-4	NA	TRBV4-3	few	TGCGCCAGCAGCCAAGGCAGCGGTATGGATGAAAAACTGTTTTTT	CASSQGSGMDEKLFF
TRBJ2-1	TRBD2	TRBV20-1	few	TGCAGTGCTAGAGATCATGCTAGCGGTTACTACAATGAGCAGTTCTTC	CSARDHASGYYNEQFF
TRBJ2-5	NA	TRBV29-1	many	TGCAGCGTTGCTGACAGAGTCAAAGAGACCCAGTACTTC	CSVADRVKETQYF
TRBJ2-1	NA	TRBV7-9	few	TGTGCCAGCAGCTTATACGACAGGACCTACAATGAGCAGTTCTTC	CASSLYDRTYNEQFF
TRBJ2-7	NA	TRBV20-1	many	TGCAGTGCTGCCATCAGAGGTCCTTACGAGCAGTACTTC	CSAAIRGPYEQYF
TRBJ1-1	NA	TRBV12-3/TRBV12-4	many	TGTGCCAGCAGTTTACAAGGGGCGGCCGCTGAAGCTTTCTTT	CASSLQGAAAEAFF
TRBJ1-6	NA	TRBV20-1	NA	TGCAGTGCTCACGGACTCGAACGTCCTAATTCACCCCTCCACTTT	CSAHGLERPNSPLHF
TRBJ2-3	NA	TRBV4-2	NA	TGTGCCAGCAGCTCTGGGTACTCCGAGGACACAGATACGCAGTATTTT	CASSSGYSEDTDTQYF
TRBJ2-1	TRBD2	TRBV4-2	few	TGTGCCAGCAGCCAAGCACTAGCGGGGGCGGGGCAGTTCTTC	CASSQALAGAGQFF
TRBJ2-6	TRBD1	TRBV3-1	many	TGTGCCAGCAGCCAACCAAGACAGGGGGCGTATGGGGCCAACGTCCTGACTTTC	CASSQPRQGAYGANVLTF
TRBJ2-6	NA	TRBV20-1	NA	TGCAGTGCTAGAGCGGGCGCAGGGGCCAACGTCCTGACTTTC	CSARAGAGANVLTF
TRBJ2-7	NA	TRBV7-8	many	TGTGCCAGCAGCCTAAGACTAGTTCAGTACTTC	CASSLRLVQYF
TRBJ2-3	NA	TRBV6-1	once	TGTGCCAGCAGCCCCGGCCGGAGGGTCACAGATACGCAGTATTTT	CASSPGRRVTDTQYF
TRBJ2-4	NA	TRBV6-1	many	TGTGCCAGCAGTGGGGGTAGTCAGGGTGGAAACATTCAGTACTTC	CASSGGSQGGNIQYF
TRBJ2-1	TRBD2	TRBV20-1	many	TGCAGTGCTTGGACTAGCGGGAGGGGGGAACATGAGCAGTTCTTC	CSAWTSGRGEHEQFF
TRBJ1-2	NA	TRBV20-1	NA	TGCAGTGCTAGAGAGCTACAGGGTTTAGGTGGCTACACCTTC	CSARELQGLGGYTF
TRBJ2-1	NA	TRBV7-2	NA	TGTGCCAGCAGCTGGGGGCCGAACAATGAGCAGTTCTTC	CASSWGPNNEQFF
TRBJ2-2	NA	TRBV5-1	many	TGCGCCAGCAGCCCGGACTCGAACACCGGGGAGCTGTTTTTT	CASSPDSNTGELFF
TRBJ1-2	NA	TRBV2	few	TGTGCCAGCAGTGTACGGGGGCAGGGCTACACCTTC	CASSVRGQGYTF
TRBJ1-1	NA	TRBV28	few	TGTGCCAGCAGTTCCCAGACTGAAGCTTTCTTT	CASSSQTEAFF
TRBJ2-1	NA	TRBV7-2	NA	TGTGCCAGCAGCCGAGGGCTAGGACTCCTCCAGGGAGCGGCACTTAATGAGCAGTTCTTC	CASSRGLGLLQGAALNEQFF
TRBJ2-1	TRBD2	TRBV27	few	TGTGCCAGCAGGCTAGCGGAATACAATGAGCAGTTCTTC	CASRLAEYNEQFF
TRBJ1-6	TRBD1	TRBV4-3	few	TGCGCCAGCAGCCACTTTTTGGACAGGCTAGTTGGGGATTCACCCCTCCACTTT	CASSHFLDRLVGDSPLHF
TRBJ2-5	TRBD2	TRBV6-1	NA	TGTGCCAGCAGTGAATCTAGCGGGGGGCTGTACCAAGAGACCCAGTACTTC	CASSESSGGLYQETQYF
TRBJ1-1	NA	TRBV28	many	TGTGCCAGCAGTCTAGGGGGTTTTTGGGGAGCGAACACTGAAGCTTTCTTT	CASSLGGFWGANTEAFF
TRBJ2-7	TRBD1	TRBV10-3	NA	TGTGCCATCAGTGCAGGGACAGACTACGAGCAGTACTTC	CAISAGTDYEQYF
TRBJ2-7	NA	TRBV10-3	few	TGTGCCATCAGTGCCTCCCAGGTGATCAGTTACGAGCAGTACTTC	CAISASQVISYEQYF
TRBJ2-7	TRBD1	TRBV20-1	NA	TGCAGTGCAATCATATCACAGGGGCTCAACGAGCAGTACTTC	CSAIISQGLNEQYF
TRBJ2-7	NA	TRBV6-2/TRBV6-3	NA	TGTGCCAGCAGTTACTCGCCAGGCGACGAGCAGTACTTC	CASSYSPGDEQYF
TRBJ2-7	TRBD1	TRBV3-1	many	TGTGCCAGCAGCCAGGGACAGGGATTCTACGAGCAGTACTTC	CASSQGQGFYEQYF